The sequence of this T cell receptor beta chain was determined in a study of T cell repertoires in cytomegalovirus infection. Overall study context: Matching HLA type and CMV infection were both indicated by public TCR beta signatures.

This clonotype was seen a handful of times. The V gene's germline CDR1 is SGHVT and CDR2 SQSDAQ. The CDR3 runs 15 residues. J lost 4 bases, V lost 1 base, and 5 bases had no gene match. TCRdb reprocessed the reads with MiXCR, giving one entry per CDR3 protein. The table has roughly 320,000 distinct CDR3 sequences, around a tenth seen once; the top ten hold roughly 4.5%. The sequence came from a human donor in good health (CMV status not recorded). Some clones in this sample may be carry-over from other donors' samples. Sequencing was carried out using PBMCs. The gene calls are TRBV7-4 and TRBJ1-1; 8 bases are a match to TRBD1. The CDR3 loop reads CASSLGTGMGTEAFF. CDR3 coding DNA: TGTGCCAGCAGCTTAGGGACAGGGATGGGCACTGAAGCTTTCTTT.